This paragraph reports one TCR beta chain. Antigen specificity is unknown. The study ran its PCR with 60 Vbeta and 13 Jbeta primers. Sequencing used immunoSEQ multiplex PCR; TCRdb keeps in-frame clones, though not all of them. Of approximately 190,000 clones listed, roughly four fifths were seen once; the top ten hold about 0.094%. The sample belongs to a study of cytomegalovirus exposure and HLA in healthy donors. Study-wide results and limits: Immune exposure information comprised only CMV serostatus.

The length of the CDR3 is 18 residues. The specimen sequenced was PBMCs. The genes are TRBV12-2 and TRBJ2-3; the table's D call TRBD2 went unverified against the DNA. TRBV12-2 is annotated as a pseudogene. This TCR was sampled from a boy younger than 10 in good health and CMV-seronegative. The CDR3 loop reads CASRLEVAGAYCTDTQYF. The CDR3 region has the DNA TGTGCAAGTCGCTTAGAGGTTGCGGGGGCGTACTGCACAGATACGCAGTATTTT.